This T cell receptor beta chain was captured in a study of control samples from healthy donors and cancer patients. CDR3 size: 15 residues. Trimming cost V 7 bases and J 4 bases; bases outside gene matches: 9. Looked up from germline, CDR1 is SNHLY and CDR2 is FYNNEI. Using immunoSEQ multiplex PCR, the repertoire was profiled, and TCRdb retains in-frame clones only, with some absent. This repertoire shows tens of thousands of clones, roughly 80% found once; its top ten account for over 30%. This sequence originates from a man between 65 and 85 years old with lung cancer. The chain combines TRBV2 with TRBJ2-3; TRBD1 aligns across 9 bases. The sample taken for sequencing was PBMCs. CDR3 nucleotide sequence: TGTGCCAGCATTCCCGGGACAGGGTTTGCAGATACGCAGTATTTT. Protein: CASIPGTGFADTQYF.